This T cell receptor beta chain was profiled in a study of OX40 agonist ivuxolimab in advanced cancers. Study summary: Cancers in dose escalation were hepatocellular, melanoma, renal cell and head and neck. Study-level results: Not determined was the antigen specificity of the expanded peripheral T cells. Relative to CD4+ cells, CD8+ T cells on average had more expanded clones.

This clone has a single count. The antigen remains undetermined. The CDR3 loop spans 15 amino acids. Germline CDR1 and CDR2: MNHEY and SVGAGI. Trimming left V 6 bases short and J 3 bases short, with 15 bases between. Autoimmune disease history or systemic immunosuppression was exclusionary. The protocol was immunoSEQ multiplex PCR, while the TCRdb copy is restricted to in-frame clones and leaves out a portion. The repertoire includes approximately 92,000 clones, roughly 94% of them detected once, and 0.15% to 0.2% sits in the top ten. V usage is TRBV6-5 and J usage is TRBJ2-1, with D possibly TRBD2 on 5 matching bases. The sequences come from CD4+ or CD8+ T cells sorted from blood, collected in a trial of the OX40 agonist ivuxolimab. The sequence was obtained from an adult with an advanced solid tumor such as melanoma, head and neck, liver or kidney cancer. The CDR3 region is CASRDFSRDYNEQFF. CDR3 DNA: TGTGCCAGCAGGGACTTTAGCCGGGACTACAATGAGCAGTTCTTC.